In this sample, the clone carrying this T cell receptor (beta chain) turned up once. This sample is drawn from a study of blood T cell repertoires in COVID-19. Deletions cut 4 bases from V and 7 bases from J, with 17 bases between. Germline V gives CDR1 SGHDT, CDR2 YYEEEE. This CDR3 comprises 15 residues. Assay: immunoSEQ multiplex PCR; the TCRdb copy retains only in-frame clones and omits some. The sample includes roughly 500,000 clones, approximately 88% seen only once; the top ten take approximately 1.8%. Sequencing used PBMCs or T cells enriched from blood (not recorded which). The TCR sequence derives from a middle-aged woman who had recovered from COVID-19. The chain has TRBV5-6 and TRBJ1-4; possibly TRBD1 for D (5 bases). The CDR3 DNA follows: TGTGCCAGCAGCCGAGCAGACAGAGTGGGTGAAAAACTGTTTTTT. Encoded protein: CASSRADRVGEKLFF.